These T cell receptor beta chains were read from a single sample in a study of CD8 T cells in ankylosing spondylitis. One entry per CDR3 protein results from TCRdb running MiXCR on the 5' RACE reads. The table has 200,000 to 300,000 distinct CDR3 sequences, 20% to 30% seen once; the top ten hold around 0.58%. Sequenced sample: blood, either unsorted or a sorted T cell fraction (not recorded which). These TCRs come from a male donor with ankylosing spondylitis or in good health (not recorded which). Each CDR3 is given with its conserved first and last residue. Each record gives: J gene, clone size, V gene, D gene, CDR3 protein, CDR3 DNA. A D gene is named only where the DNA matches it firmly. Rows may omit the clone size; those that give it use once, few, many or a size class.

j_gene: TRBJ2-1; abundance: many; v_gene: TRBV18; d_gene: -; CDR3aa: CASSPRTQGQFF; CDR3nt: TGTGCCAGCTCACCGCGGACTCAAGGGCAGTTCTTC
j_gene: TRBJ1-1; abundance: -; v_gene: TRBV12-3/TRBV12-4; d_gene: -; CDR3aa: CASQMNTEAFF; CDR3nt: TGTGCCAGTCAAATGAACACTGAAGCTTTCTTT
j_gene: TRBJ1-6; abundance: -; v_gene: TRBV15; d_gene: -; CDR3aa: CATSSPGDPVSPLHF; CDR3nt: TGTGCCACCAGCTCACCGGGCGATCCGGTTTCACCCCTCCACTTT
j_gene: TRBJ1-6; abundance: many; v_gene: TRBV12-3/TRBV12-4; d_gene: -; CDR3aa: CASSLSGTRDSPLHF; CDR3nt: TGTGCCAGCAGTTTATCCGGGACTAGGGATTCACCCCTCCACTTT
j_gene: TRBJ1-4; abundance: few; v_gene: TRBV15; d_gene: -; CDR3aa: CATSRDRGGGEKLFF; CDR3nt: TGTGCCACCAGCAGAGATCGCGGAGGGGGTGAAAAACTGTTTTTT
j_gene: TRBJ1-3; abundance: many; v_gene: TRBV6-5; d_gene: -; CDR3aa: CASSSTGRLTSGNTIYF; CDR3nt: TGTGCCAGCAGTTCCACGGGACGTCTGACCTCTGGAAACACCATATATTTT
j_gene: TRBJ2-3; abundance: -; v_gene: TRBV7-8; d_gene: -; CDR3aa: CASSYEKLTDTQYF; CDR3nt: TGTGCCAGCAGCTACGAGAAGTTAACAGATACGCAGTATTTT
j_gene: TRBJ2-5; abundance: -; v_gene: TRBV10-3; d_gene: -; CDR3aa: CAIRTGTDQETQYF; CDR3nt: TGTGCCATCAGGACCGGGACGGACCAAGAGACCCAGTACTTC
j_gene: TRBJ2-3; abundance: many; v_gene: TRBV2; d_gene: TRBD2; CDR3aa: CASSEGVAGGTDTQYF; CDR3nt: TGTGCCAGCAGTGAAGGAGTAGCGGGGGGCACAGATACGCAGTATTTT
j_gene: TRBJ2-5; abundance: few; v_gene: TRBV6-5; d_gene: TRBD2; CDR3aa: CASSYSGNSGQGTQYF; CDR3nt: TGTGCCAGCAGTTACTCTGGAAATAGCGGGCAGGGGACCCAGTACTTC
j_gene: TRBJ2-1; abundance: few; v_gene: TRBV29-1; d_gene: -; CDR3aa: CSVDRPSSYNEQFF; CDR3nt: TGCAGCGTTGATCGTCCGAGCTCCTACAATGAGCAGTTCTTC
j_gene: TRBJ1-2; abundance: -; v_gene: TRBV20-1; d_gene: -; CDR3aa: CTPAGMYGYTF; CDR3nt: TGCACCCCCGCAGGGATGTATGGCTACACCTTC
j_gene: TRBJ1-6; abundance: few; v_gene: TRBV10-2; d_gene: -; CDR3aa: CASSPGTPTSPLHF; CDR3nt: TGCGCCAGCAGCCCCGGGACACCTACTTCACCCCTCCACTTT
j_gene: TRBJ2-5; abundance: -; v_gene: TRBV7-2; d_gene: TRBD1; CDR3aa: CASSFGQGARETQYF; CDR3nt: TGTGCCAGCAGCTTCGGACAGGGGGCTCGTGAGACCCAGTACTTC
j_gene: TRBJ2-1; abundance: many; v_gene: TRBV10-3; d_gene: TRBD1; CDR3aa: CAIRGQLSSYNEQFF; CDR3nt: TGTGCCATAAGGGGACAGTTGAGCTCCTACAATGAGCAGTTCTTC
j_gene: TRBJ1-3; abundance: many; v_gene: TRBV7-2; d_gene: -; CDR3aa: CASSRGRGNTIYF; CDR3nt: TGTGCCAGCAGCCGGGGACGAGGAAACACCATATATTTT
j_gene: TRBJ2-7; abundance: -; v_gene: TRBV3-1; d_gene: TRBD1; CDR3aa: CVSSQKRVGQGHKQYF; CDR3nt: TGTGTCAGCAGCCAGAAGAGAGTAGGACAGGGGCATAAGCAGTACTTC
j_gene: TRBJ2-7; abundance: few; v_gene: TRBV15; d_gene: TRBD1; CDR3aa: CATSRGTGLYEQYF; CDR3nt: TGTGCCACCAGCAGAGGGACAGGGCTCTACGAGCAGTACTTC
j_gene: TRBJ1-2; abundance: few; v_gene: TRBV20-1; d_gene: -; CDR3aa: CSARASGQSAHGYTF; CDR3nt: TGCAGTGCTAGAGCGAGTGGGCAGAGTGCACATGGCTACACCTTC
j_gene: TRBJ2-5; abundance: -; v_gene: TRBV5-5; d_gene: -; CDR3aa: CASKGFAGETQYF; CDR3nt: TGTGCCAGCAAGGGGTTCGCCGGGGAGACCCAGTACTTC
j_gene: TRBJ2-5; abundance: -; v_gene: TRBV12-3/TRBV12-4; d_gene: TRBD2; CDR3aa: CASAYSGGETQYF; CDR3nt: TGTGCCAGCGCTTATAGCGGGGGTGAGACCCAGTACTTC
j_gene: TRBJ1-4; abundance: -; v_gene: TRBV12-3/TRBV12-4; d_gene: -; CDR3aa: CASSPNYRNEKLFF; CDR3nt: TGTGCCAGCAGTCCCAACTACCGGAATGAAAAACTGTTTTTT
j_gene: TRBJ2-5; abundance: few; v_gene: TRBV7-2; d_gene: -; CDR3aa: CASSRDPQETQYF; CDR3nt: TGTGCCAGCAGCCGGGACCCACAAGAGACCCAGTACTTC
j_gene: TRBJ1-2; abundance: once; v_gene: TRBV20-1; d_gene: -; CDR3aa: CSARGDVDNYGYTF; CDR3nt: TGCAGTGCTAGAGGGGACGTTGATAACTATGGCTACACCTTC
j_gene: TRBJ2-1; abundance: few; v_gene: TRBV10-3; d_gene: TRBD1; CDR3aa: CAILGGQGYNEQFF; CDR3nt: TGTGCCATCCTAGGGGGACAGGGGTACAATGAGCAGTTCTTC
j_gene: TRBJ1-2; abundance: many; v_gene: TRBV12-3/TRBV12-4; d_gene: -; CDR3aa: CASTPLMGGYGYTF; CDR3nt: TGTGCCAGCACCCCATTAATGGGGGGATATGGCTACACCTTC
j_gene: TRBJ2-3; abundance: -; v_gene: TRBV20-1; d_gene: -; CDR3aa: CSARCRSTDTQYF; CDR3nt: TGCAGTGCTAGATGTAGAAGCACAGATACGCAGTATTTT
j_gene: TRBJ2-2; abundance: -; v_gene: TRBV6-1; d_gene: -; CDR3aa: CASTQLALAQGRTGELFF; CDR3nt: TGTGCCAGCACCCAACTGGCCCTCGCCCAGGGGCGCACCGGGGAGCTGTTTTTT
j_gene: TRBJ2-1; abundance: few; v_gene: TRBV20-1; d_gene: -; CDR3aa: CSAREGGPGNEQFF; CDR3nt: TGCAGTGCTAGGGAGGGGGGCCCTGGCAATGAGCAGTTCTTC
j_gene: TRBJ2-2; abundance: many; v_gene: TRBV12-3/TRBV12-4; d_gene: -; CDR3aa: CASSLGRRQDTGELFF; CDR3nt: TGTGCCAGCAGTTTAGGGCGGCGACAGGACACCGGGGAGCTGTTTTTT
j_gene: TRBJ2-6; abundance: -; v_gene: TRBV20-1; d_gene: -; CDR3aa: CSARPQRKTGANVLTF; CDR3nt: TGCAGTGCTAGACCTCAACGGAAAACTGGGGCCAACGTCCTGACTTTC